What follows is one T cell receptor (beta chain) and its context. This clone's antigen is unknown. The record has no base qualities; no much larger clone is one base away. This sample is part of a study of T cells in narcolepsy (dated 2018 in TCRdb). Concerning the study at large: The study enrolled patients with narcolepsy type 1 or type 2 (NT1, NT2) together with healthy control donors. The study used TCR Vbeta sequencing to track clonotypes in blood and CSF while looking for autoreactive T cells in narcolepsy patients that target self-antigens of hypocretin neurons (hypocretin, TRIB2).

From the germline V gene (reference sequence), CDR1 is LNHNV and CDR2 is YYDKDF. Trimming at the junction amounts to 4 bases on V and 1 base on J, and the germline ends lie 10 bases apart. The CDR3, cysteine through phenylalanine, is 14 amino acids long. The kept DNA is CDR3 alone, 42 bases in frame from the first base. The library was produced with the immunoSEQ multiplex PCR assay. Drawn from immuneACCESS, this table holds only the in-frame rearrangements with V and J called that TCRdb kept. Clones are partly lost; checked studies trace under half to an unresolved V gene and leave the rest unexplained. The sample has about 22,000 clones on record, around 81% of them singletons. The biggest ten clones account for roughly 4% of the sample. For TCR Vbeta sequencing, memory CD4+ T cells were sorted ex vivo from the peripheral blood of narcolepsy patients and healthy controls. What the study reported, not specific to this receptor: Numbers of sequenced blood memory CD4+ clonotypes were comparable, averaging roughly 40,000 in patients and approximately 34,000 in controls. Plots comparing CSF and blood CD4+ T cell clonotypes from the same patient highlighted HCRT-specific and TRIB2-specific autoreactive clonotypes. Some blood memory CD4+ repertoires from patients and controls contained no sequences matching autoreactive T cell clones. According to the report, autoreactive clonotypes were detected serially in the blood of the same patients and of different patients, but not in healthy controls.

The sequence was collected from a human donor in good health. The chain links TRBV15 with TRBJ1-1, with no confidently assigned D gene. Material for sequencing was memory (CD45RA-) CD4+ T cells from blood. What the cell subset or site label conveys for this sample: memory T cells sorted ex vivo from peripheral blood. The CDR3 amino acid sequence is: CATSTLGENTEAFF. The DNA sequence is as follows: TGTGCCACCAGCACCCTCGGGGAGAACACTGAAGCTTTCTTT.